This TCR beta chain is from a study of T cell repertoires in cytomegalovirus infection. Germline assignment: CDR1 MNHEY and CDR2 SVGEGT. V was cut by 8 bases and J by 3 bases, with 11 bases left in between. The CDR3 covers 13 residues. Study findings and constraints: Dominating the ex vivo response were TCR beta clonotypes that were CMV-specific and HLA-C-restricted. Identification of carriers of CMV plus the relevant HLA was performed using cumulative public TCR beta family frequency.

This clonotype was seen a few times. Its matching antigen is unknown. MiXCR, applied by TCRdb to the reads, yields one record per CDR3 protein. Of 550,000 to 850,000 distinct CDR3 sequences in the sample, 30% to 40% were seen once. This TCR came from a human donor in good health (CMV status not recorded). Some clones in this sample may be carry-over from other donors' samples. The chain has TRBV6-2 or TRBV6-3 and TRBJ1-5; TRBD1 might be the D (5 bases). This material consisted of cultured PBMCs, taken from culture after CMV antigen stimulation. The CDR3 is CASEDSPNQPQHF. In nucleotides, the CDR3 is TGTGCCAGCGAAGACAGCCCCAATCAGCCCCAGCATTTT.